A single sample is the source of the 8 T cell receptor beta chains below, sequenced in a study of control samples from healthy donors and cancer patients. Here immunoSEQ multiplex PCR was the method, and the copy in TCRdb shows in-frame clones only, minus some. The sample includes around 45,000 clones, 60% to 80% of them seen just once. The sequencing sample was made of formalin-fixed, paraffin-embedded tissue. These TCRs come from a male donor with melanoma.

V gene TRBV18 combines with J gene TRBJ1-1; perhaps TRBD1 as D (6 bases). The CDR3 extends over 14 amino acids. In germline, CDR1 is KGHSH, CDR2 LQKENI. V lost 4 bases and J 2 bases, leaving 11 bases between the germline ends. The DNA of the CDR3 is TGTGCCAGCTCACGATTACAGGGAAACACTGAAGCTTTCTTT. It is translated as CASSRLQGNTEAFF.

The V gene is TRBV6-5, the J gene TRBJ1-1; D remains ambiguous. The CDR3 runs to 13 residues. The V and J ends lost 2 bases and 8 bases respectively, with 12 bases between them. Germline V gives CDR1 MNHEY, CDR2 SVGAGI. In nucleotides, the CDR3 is TGTGCCAGCAGTTACCGGGCAGACGAAGAAGCTTTCTTT. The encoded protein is CASSYRADEEAFF.

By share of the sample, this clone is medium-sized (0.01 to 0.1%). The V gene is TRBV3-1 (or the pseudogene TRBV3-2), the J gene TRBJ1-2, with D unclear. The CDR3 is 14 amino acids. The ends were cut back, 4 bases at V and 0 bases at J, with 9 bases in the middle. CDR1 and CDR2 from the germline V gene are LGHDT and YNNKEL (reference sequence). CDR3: CASSRSAANYGYTF. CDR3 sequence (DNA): TGTGCCAGCAGCCGCTCGGCAGCTAACTATGGCTACACCTTC.

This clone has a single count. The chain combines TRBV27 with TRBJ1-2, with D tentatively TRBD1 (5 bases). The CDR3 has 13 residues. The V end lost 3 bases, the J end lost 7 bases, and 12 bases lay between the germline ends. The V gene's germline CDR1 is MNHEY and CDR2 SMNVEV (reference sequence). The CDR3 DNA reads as TGTGCCAGCAGTTTCAAGGGGCCCGGTGGCTACACCTTC. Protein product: CASSFKGPGGYTF.

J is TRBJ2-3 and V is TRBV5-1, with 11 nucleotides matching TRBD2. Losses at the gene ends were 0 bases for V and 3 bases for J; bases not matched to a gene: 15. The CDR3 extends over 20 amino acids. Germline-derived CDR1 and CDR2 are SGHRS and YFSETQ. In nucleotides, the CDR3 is TGCGCCAGCAGCTTGGGCGCCCGAGCGCGACTAGCGGGAATGACAGATACGCAGTATTTT. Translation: CASSLGARARLAGMTDTQYF. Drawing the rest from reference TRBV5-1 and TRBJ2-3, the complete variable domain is KAGVTQTPRYLIKTRGQQVTLSCSPISGHRSVSWYQQTPGQGLQFLFEYFSETQRNKGNFPGRFSGRQFSNSRSEMNVSTLELGDSALYLCASSLGARARLAGMTDTQYFGPGTRLTVL.

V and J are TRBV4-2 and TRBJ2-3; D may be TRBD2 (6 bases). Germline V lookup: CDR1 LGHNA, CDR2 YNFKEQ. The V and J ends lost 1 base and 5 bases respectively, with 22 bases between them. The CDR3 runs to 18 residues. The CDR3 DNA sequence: TGTGCCAGCAGCCAAGTGCGGGGTGGGGTAGACACCCGAGATACGCAGTATTTT. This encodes CASSQVRGGVDTRDTQYF.

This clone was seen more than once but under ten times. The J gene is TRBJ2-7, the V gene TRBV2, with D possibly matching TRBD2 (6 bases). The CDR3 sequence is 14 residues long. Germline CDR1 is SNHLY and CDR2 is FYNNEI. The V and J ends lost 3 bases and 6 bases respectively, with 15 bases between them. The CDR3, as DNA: TGTGCCAGCAGTGACCGGGAGCAACTATCCGAGCAGTACTTC. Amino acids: CASSDREQLSEQYF.

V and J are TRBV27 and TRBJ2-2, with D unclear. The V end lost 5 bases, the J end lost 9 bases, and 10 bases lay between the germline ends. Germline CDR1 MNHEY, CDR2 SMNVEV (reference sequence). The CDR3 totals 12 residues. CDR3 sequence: CASSPNIRELFF. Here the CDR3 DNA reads TGTGCCAGCAGTCCGAATATACGGGAGCTGTTTTTT.